This T cell receptor (beta chain) appears in the sequencing data of a study of blood T cell repertoires in COVID-19. For the study at large: COVID-19 samples, acute and convalescent, were from the United States, Italy and Spain. In each case, the material was cDNA or gDNA derived from T cells, B-cell-depleted T cells, or PBMCs.

The CDR3 length is 17 residues. Looked up from germline, CDR1 is SQVTM and CDR2 is ANQGSEA. Trimming took 0 bases from V and 7 from J; bases not matched to a gene: 12. This clone was detected only once. Authors' processing steps: Using reference gene primer amplification, nucleated cell counts were estimated. Sequenced by immunoSEQ multiplex PCR; TCRdb stores in-frame clones only, minus some. The DNA gave D and trimming, while V, J and clone size come from that table. This table holds under 40,000 clones, 75% to 90% found once. The J gene is TRBJ2-1, the V gene TRBV29-1; TRBD1 agrees at 10 bases. This TCR derives from a human donor in a cohort sampled during active COVID-19. Sequencing was done on a sample of peripheral blood. CDR3 in amino acids: CSVEDPETGGGLNEQFF. The CDR3 region has the DNA TGCAGCGTTGAAGATCCCGAGACAGGGGGCGGTTTGAATGAGCAGTTCTTC.